The rows below give T cell receptor beta chains drawn from one sample of a study of blood T cell repertoires in COVID-19. This table comes from immunoSEQ multiplex PCR, and its TCRdb copy is limited to in-frame clones, with some not included. The sample shows about 330,000 clones, around 87% of them seen only once. Sequenced input: PBMCs or T cells enriched from blood (not recorded which). The receptors come from a woman aged 30 to 39 who had recovered from COVID-19. The CDR3 runs from the conserved cysteine through the conserved F or W. The D gene is left open where the match is weak. A row's size may be missing; if present it is once, few, many or a size class.

.,TRBV11-2,15,TRBJ1-4,few,CASSFGGGINEKLFF,TGTGCCAGCAGCTTTGGTGGGGGGATAAATGAAAAACTGTTTTTT
.,TRBV3-1/TRBV3-2,15,TRBJ1-6,once,CASSQGPTYSSPLHF,TGTGCCAGCAGCCAAGGCCCCACCTATTCTTCACCCCTCCACTTT
.,TRBV11-2,16,TRBJ2-1,.,CASSLLALRGGDEQFF,TGTGCCAGCAGCTTATTAGCATTAAGGGGCGGGGATGAGCAGTTCTTC
.,TRBV20-1,15,TRBJ1-2,.,CSASDRPDTNYGYTF,TGCAGTGCTAGTGACAGGCCAGACACTAACTATGGCTACACCTTC
.,TRBV28,17,TRBJ1-6,.,CASSSDSEGPRNSPLHF,TGTGCCAGCAGTTCGGACAGTGAGGGTCCTAGGAATTCACCCCTCCACTTT
TRBD1,TRBV18,15,TRBJ1-2,.,CASTPRTGGDYGYTF,TGTGCCAGCACGCCCCGGACAGGGGGCGACTATGGCTACACCTTC
.,TRBV5-5,14,TRBJ1-1,few,CASSWVAGNTEAFF,TGTGCCAGCAGCTGGGTGGCGGGGAACACTGAAGCTTTCTTT
.,TRBV12-3/TRBV12-4,13,TRBJ2-5,.,CASSYEARETQYF,TGTGCCAGCAGTTACGAGGCGAGGGAGACCCAGTACTTC
.,TRBV20-1,12,TRBJ1-2,.,CSASQGDYGYTF,TGCAGTGCTAGTCAAGGGGACTATGGCTACACCTTC
TRBD2,TRBV4-1,16,TRBJ2-7,.,CASSQSSGTSGYEQYF,TGCGCCAGCAGCCAATCTTCCGGGACTAGCGGCTACGAGCAGTACTTC
TRBD2,TRBV19,16,TRBJ2-5,.,CASSIEASGYQETQYF,TGTGCCAGTAGTATAGAGGCTAGCGGATACCAAGAGACCCAGTACTTC
TRBD1,TRBV28,16,TRBJ2-7,.,CASQGLPGQGSHEQYF,TGTGCCAGCCAAGGTTTACCCGGACAGGGTTCCCACGAGCAGTACTTC
TRBD1,TRBV2,15,TRBJ2-4,.,CASSVGTGMGGIQYF,TGTGCCAGCAGTGTCGGGACAGGGATGGGAGGCATTCAGTACTTC
TRBD1,TRBV29-1,12,TRBJ1-2,.,CSVGTGDAGYTF,TGCAGCGTTGGGACAGGGGACGCTGGCTACACCTTC
.,TRBV24-1,16,TRBJ2-1,.,CATSNGGGVGKNEQFF,TGTGCCACCAGCAATGGTGGAGGAGTCGGCAAGAATGAGCAGTTCTTC
.,TRBV27,14,TRBJ1-3,.,CASSLSSGGNTIYF,TGTGCCAGCAGTTTAAGTTCCGGTGGAAACACCATATATTTT
TRBD2,TRBV3-1/TRBV3-2,16,TRBJ2-7,.,CASSLGTSGSSYEQYF,TGTGCCAGCAGCCTCGGGACTAGCGGTTCCTCCTACGAGCAGTACTTC
.,TRBV2,16,TRBJ1-5,.,CASSEDGNSSYQPQHF,TGTGCCAGCAGTGAAGATGGAAACAGCAGCTATCAGCCCCAGCATTTT
.,TRBV7-8,18,TRBJ2-5,.,CASSLDASKTGPQETQYF,TGTGCCAGCAGCTTAGACGCGTCGAAGACAGGCCCCCAAGAGACCCAGTACTTC
TRBD1,TRBV18,14,TRBJ1-3,.,CASPSGGSGNTIYF,TGTGCCAGCCCATCAGGGGGCTCTGGAAACACCATATATTTT
.,TRBV9,13,TRBJ1-1,.,CASREYVDTEAFF,TGTGCCAGCAGGGAGTATGTGGACACTGAAGCTTTCTTT
.,TRBV5-1,16,TRBJ2-2,.,CASSLDSSKGAGELFF,TGCGCCAGCAGCCTCGATTCTAGTAAGGGGGCCGGGGAGCTGTTTTTT
.,TRBV6-1,15,TRBJ1-2,.,CASSDRGWGNYGYTF,TGTGCCAGCAGTGATAGAGGGTGGGGTAACTATGGCTACACCTTC
.,TRBV7-9,16,TRBJ1-4,once,CASSFPQEGANEKLFF,TGTGCCAGCAGCTTCCCCCAGGAAGGGGCCAATGAAAAACTGTTTTTT
.,TRBV24-1,12,TRBJ2-7,.,CATQGLGYEQYF,TGTGCCACACAGGGTCTCGGCTACGAGCAGTACTTC
TRBD2,TRBV9,16,TRBJ2-1,medium-sized,CASSSRTSGVHNEQFF,TGTGCCAGCAGCTCCCGGACTAGCGGGGTACACAATGAGCAGTTCTTC